This T cell receptor (beta chain) is drawn from a study of T cell responses to AZD1222 COVID-19 vaccine. Broader study findings: Reportedly, close to half of spike-specific TCRs are directed against unmutated variant regions. Spike was spanned by vaccine-associated CD4 TCRs, which were dominant at 160-218 and 743-854. White British donors predominated, females outnumbered males, and clonal diversity was possibly underestimated.

To note about this clone: What it binds is not known.

The protocol was immunoSEQ multiplex PCR, while the TCRdb copy is restricted to in-frame clones and leaves out a portion. The table includes roughly 140,000 clones, approximately 93% detected once. Trimming took 1 base from V and 8 from J, leaving 12 bases between them. Germline values: CDR1 SGHTS, CDR2 YDEGEE. CDR3 length equals 13 residues. The clonotype comes from an adult who had recovered from COVID-19. V usage is TRBV5-8 and J usage is TRBJ1-1; a weak D match, TRBD1 (6 bases). This sample comprised peripheral blood, obtained after recovery from COVID-19. The CDR3 region is CASSLWDKAEAFF. Written as DNA, the CDR3 is TGTGCCAGCAGCTTGTGGGACAAGGCAGAAGCTTTCTTT.